This is a list of T cell receptor beta chains from one sample in a study of T cell responses to AZD1222 COVID-19 vaccine. Here immunoSEQ multiplex PCR was the method, and the copy in TCRdb shows in-frame clones only, minus some. The sample lists approximately 100,000 clones, roughly nine tenths occurring once. The specimen comprised peripheral blood, sampled on day 0 of AZD1222 vaccination. The receptors stem from an adult in good health. CDR3s include the opening cysteine and the closing phenylalanine or tryptophan. Fields, in order: V gene, J gene, clone size, D gene, CDR3 DNA, CDR3 protein. The D gene is left open where the match is weak. Some rows have no size entry. The others give once, few or many, or a class for an expanded clone.

>TRBV30|TRBJ2-7|-|-
TGTGCCTGGAGTGTAGTGTCCTACGAGCAGTACTTC
CAWSVVSYEQYF
>TRBV10-2|TRBJ1-1|-|TRBD1
TGCGCCAGCAGCTCAACAGGGGAGAACACTGAAGCTTTCTTT
CASSSTGENTEAFF
>TRBV5-6|TRBJ1-6|-|TRBD1
TGTGCCAGCAGCATCGGGACAGGTGATAATTCACCCCTCCACTTT
CASSIGTGDNSPLHF
>TRBV13|TRBJ2-7|-|-
TGTGCCAGCAGCTCGAGCCGGCGGAACTCCTACGAGCAGTACTTC
CASSSSRRNSYEQYF
>TRBV29-1|TRBJ1-1|-|-
TGCAGCGTTGATGGCGGGAACACTGAAGCTTTCTTT
CSVDGGNTEAFF
>TRBV9|TRBJ1-2|-|-
TGTGCCAGCAGCGTAGAAGCAGTAGGGAGTGGCTACACCTTC
CASSVEAVGSGYTF
>TRBV29-1|TRBJ2-3|once|-
TGCAGCGCAGGGTCGACGGGCACAGATACGCAGTATTTT
CSAGSTGTDTQYF
>TRBV27|TRBJ1-6|-|-
TGTGCCAGCAGTCGCCGGGACCTAGATAATTCACCCCTCCACTTT
CASSRRDLDNSPLHF
>TRBV15|TRBJ1-1|-|-
TGTGCCACCAGCAGAGATTACCCACAGGGAAGGTCTACCGCTGAAGCTTTCTTT
CATSRDYPQGRSTAEAFF
>TRBV5-5|TRBJ2-7|-|TRBD1
TGTGCCAGCAGCTGGACAGGGGAGGAGCAGTACTTC
CASSWTGEEQYF
>TRBV15|TRBJ2-1|-|TRBD2
TGTGCCACCAGCGGAGCCGGGACTATATCCAATGAGCAGTTCTTC
CATSGAGTISNEQFF
>TRBV15|TRBJ2-7|-|-
TGTGCCACCAGCGCCCCGGGGTGGGCCTCCTACGAGCAGTACTTC
CATSAPGWASYEQYF
>TRBV12-5|TRBJ2-5|-|-
TGTGCTAGTGGTTTGGAAGAAGAGACCCAGTACTTC
CASGLEEETQYF
>TRBV30|TRBJ1-2|-|-
TGTGCCTGGGGTCCGCCCACCACCTTC
CAWGPPTTF
>TRBV5-1|TRBJ1-1|-|-
TGCGCCAGCAGCTTGGTCTCGGGGAACACTGAAGCTTTCTTT
CASSLVSGNTEAFF
>TRBV5-5|TRBJ1-5|-|-
TGTGCCAGCAGCTTGAGGAGCAATCAGCCCCAGCATTTT
CASSLRSNQPQHF
>TRBV18|TRBJ2-3|-|-
TGTGCCAGCTCACCGACGGATAGCACAGATACGCAGTATTTT
CASSPTDSTDTQYF
>TRBV14|TRBJ2-2|-|TRBD1
TGTGCCAGCAGCCATTCCGGGACAGGGGTCACCGGGGAGCTGTTTTTT
CASSHSGTGVTGELFF
>TRBV4-1|TRBJ1-3|-|TRBD1
TGCGCCAGCAGCCCCCGGACAGGGGCCGGAAACACCATATATTTT
CASSPRTGAGNTIYF
>TRBV6-5|TRBJ1-5|-|-
TGTGCCAGCACACAACAGCGGAGTTATCAGCCCCAGCATTTT
CASTQQRSYQPQHF
>TRBV12-3/TRBV12-4|TRBJ2-5|-|-
TGTGCCAGCAGTTCGTTCGGGGAGACCCAGTACTTC
CASSSFGETQYF
>TRBV7-6|TRBJ2-7|-|TRBD2
TGTGCCAGCAGCTTATCGGCGGGGGTCTCGGAAGAGCAGTACTTC
CASSLSAGVSEEQYF